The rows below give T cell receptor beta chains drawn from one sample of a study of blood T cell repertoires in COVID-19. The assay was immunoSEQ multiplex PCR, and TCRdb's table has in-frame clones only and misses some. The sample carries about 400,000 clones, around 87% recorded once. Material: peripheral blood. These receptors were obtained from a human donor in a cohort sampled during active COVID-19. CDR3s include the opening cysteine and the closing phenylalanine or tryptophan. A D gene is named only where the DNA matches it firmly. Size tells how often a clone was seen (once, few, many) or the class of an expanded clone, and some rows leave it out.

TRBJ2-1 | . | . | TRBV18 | CASSPPPGTYNEQFF | TGTGCCAGCTCACCACCTCCGGGAACCTACAATGAGCAGTTCTTC
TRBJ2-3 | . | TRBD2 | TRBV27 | CASSQLAGGLGTQYF | TGTGCCAGCAGTCAACTAGCGGGAGGGCTCGGCACGCAGTATTTT
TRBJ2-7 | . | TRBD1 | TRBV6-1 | CASSVLTGGRLYEQYF | TGTGCCAGCAGTGTTCTAACAGGGGGCAGACTCTACGAGCAGTACTTC
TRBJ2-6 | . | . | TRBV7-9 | CASPRGGANVLTF | TGTGCCAGCCCGCGGGGAGGGGCCAACGTCCTGACTTTC
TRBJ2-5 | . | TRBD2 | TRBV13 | CASSFISGGTQETQYF | TGTGCCAGCAGCTTCATTAGCGGGGGCACCCAAGAGACCCAGTACTTC
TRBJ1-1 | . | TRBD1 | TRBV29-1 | CSGGTGAATEAFF | TGCAGCGGAGGGACAGGGGCTGCCACTGAAGCTTTCTTT
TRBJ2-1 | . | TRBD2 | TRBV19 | CASRKGTSGYNEQFF | TGTGCCAGTAGGAAAGGGACTAGCGGCTACAATGAGCAGTTCTTC
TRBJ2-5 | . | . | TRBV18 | CASSPVKGETQYF | TGTGCCAGCTCACCAGTCAAGGGGGAGACCCAGTACTTC
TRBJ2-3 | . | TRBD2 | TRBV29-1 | CSATSGRPDTQYF | TGCAGCGCGACTAGCGGGAGGCCAGATACGCAGTATTTT
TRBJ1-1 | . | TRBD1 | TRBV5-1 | CASSLTGGNAFF | TGCGCCAGCAGCTTGACAGGGGGTAACGCTTTCTTT
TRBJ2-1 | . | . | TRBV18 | CASSPAGTGSYNEQFF | TGTGCCAGCTCACCCGCCGGGACTGGCTCCTACAATGAGCAGTTCTTC
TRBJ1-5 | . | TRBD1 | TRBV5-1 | CASSFYRDRAGGNQPQHF | TGCGCCAGCAGCTTTTACCGGGACAGGGCCGGTGGGAATCAGCCCCAGCATTTT
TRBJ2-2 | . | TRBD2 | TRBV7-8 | CASSFLVAGGPAGELFF | TGTGCCAGCAGCTTTTTGGTGGCGGGAGGGCCGGCCGGGGAGCTGTTTTTT
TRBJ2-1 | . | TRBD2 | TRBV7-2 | CASSLAAGDRYEQFF | TGTGCCAGCAGCTTGGCAGCGGGAGATCGCTATGAGCAGTTCTTC
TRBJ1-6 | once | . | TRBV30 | CAWSRGGSGSPLHF | TGTGCCTGGAGTAGGGGGGGCAGTGGTTCACCCCTCCACTTT
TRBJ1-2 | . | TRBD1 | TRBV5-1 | CASRPDRESYGYTF | TGCGCCAGCAGACCCGACAGGGAGAGCTATGGCTACACCTTC
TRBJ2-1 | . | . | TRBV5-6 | CASRFAYNEQFF | TGTGCCAGCAGATTCGCCTACAATGAGCAGTTCTTC
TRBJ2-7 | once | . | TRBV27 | CASSFPRQAYEQYF | TGTGCCAGCAGTTTTCCCCGACAGGCCTACGAGCAGTACTTC
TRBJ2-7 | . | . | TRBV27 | CASSLNGPSYEQYF | TGTGCCAGCAGTTTAAATGGGCCCTCCTACGAGCAGTACTTC
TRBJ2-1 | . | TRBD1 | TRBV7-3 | CASSLVGGTGGREQFF | TGTGCCAGCAGCTTAGTGGGCGGGACAGGGGGCCGGGAGCAGTTCTTC
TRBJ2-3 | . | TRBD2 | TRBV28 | CASSPGLRGDTDTQYF | TGTGCCAGCAGTCCCGGGCTGCGGGGGGATACAGATACGCAGTATTTT
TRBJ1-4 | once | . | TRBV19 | CASSMSTGNNEKLFF | TGTGCCAGTAGTATGTCGACGGGGAACAATGAAAAACTGTTTTTT
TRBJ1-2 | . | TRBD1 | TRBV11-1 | CASSSNKPDRGRGYTF | TGTGCCAGCAGCTCGAATAAACCCGACAGGGGGCGAGGCTACACCTTC
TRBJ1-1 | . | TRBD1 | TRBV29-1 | CSVAGQGITEAFF | TGCAGCGTTGCGGGACAGGGGATCACTGAAGCTTTCTTT
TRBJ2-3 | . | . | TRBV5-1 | CASSLPSPTDTQYF | TGCGCCAGCAGCTTGCCATCCCCCACAGATACGCAGTATTTT
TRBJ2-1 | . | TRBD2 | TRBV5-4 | CASSPQTGLEVGEQFF | TGTGCCAGCAGCCCGCAAACCGGACTAGAGGTGGGTGAGCAGTTCTTC
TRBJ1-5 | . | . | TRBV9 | CASSAGSGDQPQHF | TGTGCCAGCAGCGCGGGGTCAGGAGATCAGCCCCAGCATTTT
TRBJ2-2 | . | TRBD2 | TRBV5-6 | CASSSLIAGPNTGELFF | TGTGCCAGCAGCTCCTTGATAGCGGGACCGAACACCGGGGAGCTGTTTTTT
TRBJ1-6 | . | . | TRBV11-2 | CASSRSRVVGSSYNSPLHF | TGTGCCAGCAGCCGCTCTCGGGTGGTCGGAAGCTCCTATAATTCACCCCTCCACTTT
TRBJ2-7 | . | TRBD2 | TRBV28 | CAKPPGASGSLNEQYF | TGTGCCAAACCCCCGGGGGCTAGCGGGAGTTTAAACGAGCAGTACTTC
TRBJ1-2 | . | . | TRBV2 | CASSGQGGGYTF | TGTGCCAGCAGTGGGCAGGGAGGTGGCTACACCTTC
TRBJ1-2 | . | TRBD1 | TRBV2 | CASSQTGTVVYGYTF | TGTGCCAGCAGCCAAACCGGGACAGTGGTCTATGGCTACACCTTC
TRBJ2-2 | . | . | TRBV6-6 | CASSLQGPNTGELFF | TGTGCCAGCAGTTTGCAGGGGCCGAACACCGGGGAGCTGTTTTTT
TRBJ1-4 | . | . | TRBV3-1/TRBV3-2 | CASSQSVTAGREKLFF | TGTGCCAGCAGCCAAAGCGTGACAGCGGGTAGGGAAAAACTGTTTTTT
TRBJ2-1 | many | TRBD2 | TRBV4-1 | CASSHSRTSGSDQFF | TGCGCCAGCAGCCATAGCCGGACTAGCGGGAGTGATCAGTTCTTC
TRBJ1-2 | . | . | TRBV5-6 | CASSLGTANYGYTF | TGTGCCAGCAGCTTGGGGACTGCAAACTATGGCTACACCTTC
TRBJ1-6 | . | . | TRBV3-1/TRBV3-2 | CASSQPGSYNSPLHF | TGTGCCAGCAGCCAGCCAGGGTCTTATAATTCACCCCTCCACTTT
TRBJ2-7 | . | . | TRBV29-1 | CSVLGLSQEQYF | TGCAGCGTTCTGGGACTCAGCCAGGAGCAGTACTTC
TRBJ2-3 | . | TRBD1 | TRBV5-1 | CASSLLGQGSDTQYF | TGCGCCAGCAGCTTGTTGGGACAGGGCTCAGATACGCAGTATTTT